What follows are 10 T cell receptor beta chains derived from one specimen sequenced in a study of T-cell reconstitution after alpha-beta-depleted transplantation in children. Construction of the TCRbeta library involved unique molecular identifiers. Via MiXCR, TCRdb re-called the PCR reads, giving one row per CDR3 protein. This sample carries fewer than 150,000 distinct CDR3 sequences, 9.5% to 10% of them seen once, and the ten largest clones take around 24%. The specimen was PBMCs, mostly from graft donor cells, collected 180 days after TCRalphabeta/CD19-depleted stem cell transplant. The receptors stem from a girl younger than two who had a stem cell transplant for combined immunodeficiency, so the T cells may come from the graft donor.

The V call is TRBV5-1, the J call TRBJ2-1; no reliable D call. V dropped 0 bases and J dropped 6 bases, with 22 bases sitting between them. The CDR3 loop spans 18 amino acids. Germline CDR1 and CDR2: SGHRS and YFSETQ. CDR3 nucleotide sequence: TGCGCCAGCAGCTTGGCGAGAGGAGATCACGCAACTTTCAATGAGCAGTTCTTC. It specifies CASSLARGDHATFNEQFF.

This clonotype occurred many times. This chain connects TRBV12-3 or TRBV12-4 to TRBJ2-7; D is perhaps TRBD1 or TRBD2 (6 bases each). V lost 3 bases, J lost 4 bases, and 13 bases lay in between. The CDR3 is 14 amino acids. This CDR3 reads CASSFRGRGYEQYF. CDR3 bases: TGTGCCAGCAGTTTCCGGGGGCGAGGATACGAGCAGTACTTC.

CDR3 amino acids: CSARDDRESSYEQYF. In DNA, the CDR3 is TGCAGTGCTAGAGATGACCGGGAGAGCTCCTACGAGCAGTACTTC. The genes are TRBV20-1 and TRBJ2-7; TRBD2 might be the D (6 bases). The germline gives CDR1 DFQATT, CDR2 SNEGSKA (reference sequence). This CDR3 has 15 amino acids. Trimming removed 0 bases at V and 0 bases at J, with 12 bases between.

CDR3 in amino acids: CASSRGTTALLNTEAFF. The CDR3 DNA reads as TGTGCCAGCAGCCGGGGGACGACCGCCCTGCTGAACACTGAAGCTTTCTTT. This chain uses TRBV7-9 with TRBJ1-1; the D gene is possibly TRBD1 (5 bases). This CDR3 has 17 residues. V was pared by 5 bases and J by 0 bases, with 19 bases between. CDR1 and CDR2 from the germline V gene are SEHNR and FQNEAQ (reference sequence).

This clonotype was observed a few times. The chain couples TRBV5-1 to TRBJ2-7; D is possibly TRBD1 (5 bases). CDR1 is SGHRS, CDR2 YFSETQ, per germline. Trimming cost V 5 bases and J 2 bases, with 20 bases left between them. The CDR3 is made up of 16 amino acids. This CDR3 is CASRAQAGRQPYEQYF. The CDR3 DNA sequence: TGCGCCAGCAGGGCCCAGGCAGGGCGCCAACCCTACGAGCAGTACTTC. Full variable domain (outside the CDR3, taken from reference TRBV5-1 and TRBJ2-7): KAGVTQTPRYLIKTRGQQVTLSCSPISGHRSVSWYQQTPGQGLQFLFEYFSETQRNKGNFPGRFSGRQFSNSRSEMNVSTLELGDSALYLCASRAQAGRQPYEQYFGPGTRLTVT.

The V gene is TRBV5-1, the J gene TRBJ2-5, with D unclear. The CDR3 is 14 residues long. V lost 0 bases, J lost 3 bases, and 9 bases lay in between. Per the germline V gene, CDR1 is SGHRS and CDR2 is YFSETQ. CDR3: CASSLVGIKETQYF. The DNA of the CDR3 is TGCGCCAGCAGCTTGGTGGGAATTAAAGAGACCCAGTACTTC.

This clonotype has more than one count but fewer than ten. The limits of the CDR3 on the DNA are not certain, so only TCRdb's listed CDR3 is given. This CDR3 reads CASSWGRGIEFF. The chain employs TRBV6-2 or TRBV6-3 and TRBJ2-1; the table calls TRBD2, which could not be checked here. Germline CDR1 MNHEY, CDR2 SVGEGT. The CDR3 extends over 12 residues, inclusive of both ends.

This clonotype was observed a few times. The V call is TRBV6-1, the J call TRBJ2-2, with TRBD1 matching 8 bases. V was pared by 6 bases and J by 4 bases, with 7 bases of the junction left unmatched. The CDR3 has 15 residues. Germline CDR1 and CDR2: MNHNS and SASEGT. The CDR3 DNA reads TGTGCCAGCAGCCACAGGACAGGGCCCACCGGGGAGCTGTTTTTT. Its translation is CASSHRTGPTGELFF.

V usage is TRBV12-3 or TRBV12-4 and J usage is TRBJ2-5; 8 positions agree with TRBD1. V was clipped by 4 bases and J by 6 bases; unmatched bases: 4. The CDR3 extends over 13 amino acids. This CDR3 is CASSSGGRKTQYF. The CDR3 DNA is TGTGCCAGCAGTTCAGGGGGCAGGAAGACCCAGTACTTC.

This clonotype was counted ten times or more. The rearrangement joins TRBV20-1 to TRBJ1-2, with 8 bases that match TRBD1. The V and J ends lost 2 bases and 5 bases, in that order; junction bases with no gene match: 4. The CDR3 contains 13 residues. CDR1 DFQATT and CDR2 SNEGSKA come from the germline V gene (reference sequence). CDR3 residues: CSARPRQGYGYTF. CDR3 nucleotides: TGCAGTGCTAGACCCCGACAGGGGTATGGCTACACCTTC.